A selection of T cell receptor beta chains follows, all from one sample in a study of identical twins' blood T cells. TCRdb called the 5' RACE reads again in MiXCR, with one record for every CDR3 protein. The sample yields 300,000 to 400,000 distinct CDR3 sequences, roughly 30% seen once. What was sequenced was PBMCs. The origin of the receptors is a woman aged 18-49 years in good health. Both conserved end residues are part of each CDR3. Each record gives: V gene, D gene, clone size, J gene, CDR3 protein, CDR3 DNA. D genes are given only for firm matches. A row's size may be missing; if present it is once, few, many or a size class.

TRBV5-1	.	few	TRBJ1-2	CASSSGDAGAYGYTF	TGCGCCAGCAGCTCGGGGGACGCAGGCGCATATGGCTACACCTTC
TRBV5-1	TRBD1	many	TRBJ1-1	CASSLSQGAEAFF	TGCGCCAGCAGCTTAAGTCAGGGGGCTGAAGCTTTCTTT
TRBV6-2/TRBV6-3	.	.	TRBJ1-1	CASSYSGLLEAFF	TGTGCCAGCAGTTACTCTGGATTGTTGGAAGCTTTCTTT
TRBV27	.	few	TRBJ1-2	CASSPRYPGSIYGYTF	TGTGCCAGCAGTCCCAGATACCCCGGGTCCATTTATGGCTACACCTTC
TRBV7-2	.	few	TRBJ1-2	CASIAQGSYGYTF	TGTGCCAGCATCGCACAGGGATCCTATGGCTACACCTTC
TRBV27	.	many	TRBJ1-1	CASSLMRWAEAFF	TGTGCCAGCAGCCTCATGCGGTGGGCTGAAGCTTTCTTT
TRBV12-3/TRBV12-4	.	once	TRBJ1-1	CASLPGVLGAFF	TGTGCCAGCCTTCCGGGGGTACTTGGGGCTTTCTTT
TRBV7-7	.	many	TRBJ1-5	CASSPNNLAQHF	TGTGCCAGCAGCCCAAACAACTTGGCCCAGCATTTT
TRBV19	.	few	TRBJ2-2	CASSPLQGSDTGELFF	TGTGCCAGTAGTCCTTTACAGGGATCGGACACCGGGGAGCTGTTTTTT
TRBV20-1	.	.	TRBJ1-6	CSAGEPGRTNSPLHF	TGCAGTGCTGGAGAACCGGGACGGACTAATTCACCCCTCCACTTT
TRBV11-2	.	few	TRBJ2-1	CASSSTWNEQFF	TGTGCCAGCAGCTCAACTTGGAATGAGCAGTTCTTC
TRBV15	.	.	TRBJ2-3	CATSKSLGDTQYF	TGTGCCACCAGCAAGTCGCTTGGCGATACGCAGTATTTT
TRBV6-2/TRBV6-3	TRBD2	few	TRBJ2-3	CASRGSGGVTNTQYF	TGTGCCAGCAGGGGAAGCGGGGGGGTTACGAATACGCAGTATTTT
TRBV4-3	.	.	TRBJ2-2	CASSLERSNTGELFF	TGCGCCAGCAGCCTTGAGAGGTCAAACACCGGGGAGCTGTTTTTT
TRBV20-1	.	.	TRBJ2-1	CSARGDSYNEQFF	TGCAGTGCTAGGGGAGACAGTTACAATGAGCAGTTCTTC
TRBV7-9	TRBD1	.	TRBJ1-2	CASSFPRTGPNYGYTF	TGTGCCAGCAGCTTCCCCCGGACAGGGCCGAACTATGGCTACACCTTC
TRBV20-1	.	.	TRBJ1-2	CSARVRLFAESSYGYTF	TGCAGTGCTAGAGTACGCCTTTTTGCAGAATCCAGCTATGGCTACACCTTC
TRBV7-9	TRBD2	.	TRBJ2-3	CASSLLAGFTDTQYF	TGTGCCAGCAGCTTATTAGCGGGCTTCACGGATACGCAGTATTTT
TRBV7-6	.	.	TRBJ1-1	CASSSSEGANTEAFF	TGTGCCAGCAGCTCTAGCGAGGGAGCGAACACTGAAGCTTTCTTT
TRBV27	TRBD1	few	TRBJ2-2	CASSLLGQGHGELFF	TGTGCCAGCAGTTTACTGGGACAGGGGCACGGGGAGCTGTTTTTT
TRBV3-1	TRBD1	.	TRBJ1-1	CASSQGWGQGRTEAFF	TGTGCCAGCAGCCAAGGGTGGGGACAGGGGAGGACTGAAGCTTTCTTT
TRBV5-6	.	.	TRBJ2-1	CASSFGQRVYNEQFF	TGTGCCAGCAGCTTCGGGCAGCGGGTTTACAATGAGCAGTTCTTC
TRBV10-2	TRBD1	once	TRBJ1-5	CANSLQGFYNQPQHF	TGCGCCAACAGTTTACAGGGGTTTTACAATCAGCCCCAGCATTTT
TRBV6-5	.	.	TRBJ1-4	CASSYSANSLMRKLFF	TGTGCCAGCAGTTACTCCGCCAACTCCTTGATGAGAAAACTGTTTTTT
TRBV7-6	TRBD1	few	TRBJ1-4	CASSPTKDRASEKLFF	TGTGCCAGCAGCCCTACCAAAGACAGGGCCAGTGAAAAACTGTTTTTT
TRBV20-1	.	.	TRBJ1-5	CSARTSNQPQHF	TGCAGTGCTAGAACGTCTAATCAGCCCCAGCATTTT
TRBV5-5	.	.	TRBJ2-2	CASSLFSTGELFF	TGTGCCAGCAGCTTGTTTTCCACCGGGGAGCTGTTTTTT
TRBV4-2	TRBD2	few	TRBJ2-1	CASSQERASGVYNEQFF	TGTGCCAGCAGCCAAGAAAGGGCTAGCGGGGTCTACAATGAGCAGTTCTTC
TRBV12-3/TRBV12-4	.	.	TRBJ2-2	CASSFGTGEMFF	TGTGCCAGCAGTTTCGGAACCGGGGAAATGTTTTTT
TRBV20-1	TRBD1	.	TRBJ1-1	CSARTTGSHTEAFF	TGCAGTGCTAGAACGACAGGGTCTCACACTGAAGCTTTCTTT
TRBV27	.	few	TRBJ2-2	CASSLLPGTGELFF	TGTGCCAGCAGTTTACTTCCGGGGACCGGGGAGCTGTTTTTT
TRBV6-1	.	few	TRBJ2-1	CASSDRRNNEQFF	TGTGCCAGCAGTGACAGGCGAAACAATGAGCAGTTCTTC
TRBV20-1	TRBD1	.	TRBJ2-2	CSARDGDRGPGELFF	TGCAGTGCTAGAGATGGCGACAGGGGTCCCGGGGAGCTGTTTTTT
TRBV12-3/TRBV12-4	TRBD2	.	TRBJ2-1	CASSLAGGNNEQFF	TGTGCCAGCAGTTTAGCGGGAGGGAATAATGAGCAGTTCTTC
TRBV6-5	TRBD2	.	TRBJ2-2	CTSSYGLVNTEELFF	TGTACCAGCAGTTACGGACTAGTTAATACTGAGGAGCTGTTTTTT
TRBV12-3/TRBV12-4	.	many	TRBJ1-1	CASSLGFTEAFF	TGTGCCAGCAGTTTAGGGTTTACTGAAGCTTTCTTT
TRBV3-1	TRBD2	.	TRBJ2-1	CASSQEDRDYYNEQFF	TGTGCCAGCAGCCAAGAAGACCGGGACTACTACAATGAGCAGTTCTTC
TRBV20-1	.	.	TRBJ2-3	CSAREAFSTDTQYF	TGCAGTGCTAGAGAGGCGTTTAGCACAGATACGCAGTATTTT
TRBV2	.	few	TRBJ1-1	CASCPLTSSTEAFF	TGTGCCAGCTGCCCATTAACGTCTAGCACTGAAGCTTTCTTT
TRBV20-1	TRBD1	.	TRBJ2-3	CSPLYRDRGADTQYF	TGCAGTCCCCTATATAGAGACAGGGGCGCAGATACGCAGTATTTT
TRBV10-2	.	few	TRBJ1-6	CASSLISGSPLHF	TGCGCCAGCAGCCTCATATCAGGATCACCCCTCCACTTT